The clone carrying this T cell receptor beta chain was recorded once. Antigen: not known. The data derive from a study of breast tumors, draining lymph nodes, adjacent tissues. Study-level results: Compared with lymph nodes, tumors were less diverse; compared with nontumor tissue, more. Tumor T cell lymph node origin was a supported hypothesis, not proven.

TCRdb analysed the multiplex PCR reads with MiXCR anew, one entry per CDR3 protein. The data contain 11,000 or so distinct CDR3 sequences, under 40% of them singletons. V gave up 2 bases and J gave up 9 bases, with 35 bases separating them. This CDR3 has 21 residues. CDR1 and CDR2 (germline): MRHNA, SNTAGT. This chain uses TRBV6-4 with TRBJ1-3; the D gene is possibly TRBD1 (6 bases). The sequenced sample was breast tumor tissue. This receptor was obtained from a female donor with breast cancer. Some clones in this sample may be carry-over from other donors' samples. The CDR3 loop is CASSDTDFQDSKQLCRSTIYF. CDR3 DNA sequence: TGTGCCAGCAGTGACACCGACTTCCAGGACAGCAAACAGTTATGTAGGAGCACCATATATTTT.